This entry is about one TCR beta chain. The source of the sample is a study of blood T cell repertoires in COVID-19. Study background: Researchers got acute and convalescent COVID-19 samples from the United States, Italy and Spain. In each case, the material was cDNA or gDNA derived from T cells, B-cell-depleted T cells, or PBMCs.

The CDR3 length is 15 residues. The germline V gene encodes CDR1 MDHEN and CDR2 SYDVKM. With 8 bases removed from V and 5 bases from J, the gap between germline ends came to 19 bases. Original processing methods: Nucleated cell counts were estimated from reference gene primer amplification. Assay used: immunoSEQ multiplex PCR; TCRdb lists only in-frame clones, some missing. For V, J and clone size, that table is used; D and trimming come from the DNA. This table holds about 120,000 clones, 80% found once. The source material was peripheral blood. This sequence was found in a man between 60 and 75 years old with active or convalescent COVID-19. This chain links TRBV28 with TRBJ2-1; no clear D gene. CDR3 residues: CASARGGNLNNEQFF. In DNA, the CDR3 is TGTGCCAGCGCACGAGGTGGCAACCTAAACAATGAGCAGTTCTTC. Complete variable domain (other parts from reference TRBV28 and TRBJ2-1): DVKVTQSSRYLVKRTGEKVFLECVQDMDHENMFWYRQDPGLGLRLIYFSYDVKMKEKGDIPEGYSVSREKKERFSLILESASTNQTSMYLCASARGGNLNNEQFFGPGTRLTVL.